The next 20 T cell receptor beta chains were all read from a single sample in a study of blood T cell repertoires in COVID-19. Clones were sequenced by immunoSEQ multiplex PCR, and TCRdb holds only the in-frame ones, with some missing. Here the sample spans 230,000 or so clones, about 79% being singletons. Sequencing input: peripheral blood. The receptor source for this set is a woman between 40 and 55 years old who had recovered from COVID-19.

The rearrangement joins TRBV19 to TRBJ2-3; TRBD1 matches at 10 bases. Looked up from germline, CDR1 is LNHDA and CDR2 is SQIVND (reference sequence). J gave up 3 bases and V 4 bases, and 4 bases lay outside the gene matches. The length of the CDR3 is 15 residues. The CDR3 region has the DNA TGTGCCAGTAGTAGGGACAGGGGATCGACAGATACGCAGTATTTT. Residues: CASSRDRGSTDTQYF.

This rearrangement joins TRBV10-3 to TRBJ2-3, with 10 positions matching TRBD1. Germline V lookup: CDR1 ENHRY, CDR2 SYGVKD. V was pared by 4 bases and J by 2 bases, with 3 bases of the junction left unmatched. CDR3 length: 15 residues. The CDR3, as DNA: TGTGCCATCAGTGCCGGGACAGGGGTCACAGATACGCAGTATTTT. Protein sequence: CAISAGTGVTDTQYF.

The chain links TRBV9 to TRBJ1-2, with TRBD1 identical over 9 bases. V shed 4 bases, J shed 7 bases, and the junction held 11 bases outside the gene matches. Germline CDR1 reads SGDLS; CDR2 reads YYNGEE. The CDR3 is 15 residues long. In DNA form, the CDR3 reads TGTGCCAGCAGCTTAAAGGACAGGGGCTCGCTTGGCTACACCTTC. Amino acid sequence: CASSLKDRGSLGYTF.

V and J are TRBV11-2 and TRBJ2-7; TRBD2 matches at 9 bases. J gave up 5 bases and V 3 bases, and 8 bases lay outside the gene matches. Germline loops: CDR1 SGHAT, CDR2 FQNNGV. The CDR3 loop spans 15 amino acids. Written as DNA, the CDR3 is TGTGCCAGCAGCTTCCAGCGGGGGGCAGGCAACGAGCAGTACTTC. Translated: CASSFQRGAGNEQYF.

J is TRBJ2-1 and V is TRBV14; D unclear. In germline, CDR1 is SGHDN, CDR2 FVKESK. The CDR3 consists of 15 residues. V lost 0 bases to trimming and J lost 3 bases, with 9 bases between them. The CDR3 nucleotides are TGTGCCAGCAGCCAAGAATCGCACAGCTACAATGAGCAGTTCTTC. As protein: CASSQESHSYNEQFF.

A few counts support this clone. The chain is built from TRBV6-6 and TRBJ2-2, with D perhaps TRBD1 (6 bases). Germline values: CDR1 MNHNY, CDR2 SVGAGI (reference sequence). The CDR3 sequence is 13 residues long. V dropped 2 bases and J dropped 6 bases, with 7 bases sitting between them. CDR3: CASSYEGAGELFF. The CDR3 DNA reads TGTGCCAGCAGTTACGAGGGGGCCGGGGAGCTGTTTTTT.

The rearrangement joins TRBV19 to TRBJ1-2; 7 bases map to TRBD1. Germline CDR1 is LNHDA and CDR2 is SQIVND (reference sequence). The J segment lost 4 bases and the V segment lost 4 bases, leaving 3 bases of the junction unmatched. CDR3 size: 13 residues. CDR3 nucleotide sequence: TGTGCCAGTAGTAAGGGACAGATCTATGGCTACACCTTC. It specifies CASSKGQIYGYTF.

V is TRBV2 and J is TRBJ2-7, with D unclear. V gave up 6 bases and J gave up 3 bases, with 15 bases separating them. The germline gives CDR1 SNHLY, CDR2 FYNNEI. CDR3 length: 14 residues. The CDR3 protein is CASSRSPAGYEQYF. Written as DNA, the CDR3 is TGTGCCAGCAGCCGATCTCCGGCAGGCTACGAGCAGTACTTC.

The chain joins TRBV27 to TRBJ2-5; 7 bases fit TRBD1. Germline V gene lookup returns CDR1 MNHEY and CDR2 SMNVEV (reference sequence). The CDR3 length is 14 residues. The V and J ends lost 4 bases and 5 bases, in that order; junction bases with no gene match: 7. The CDR3 bases are TGTGCCAGCAGTTGGGGAAGGGGGCTTGAGACCCAGTACTTC. The encoded protein is CASSWGRGLETQYF.

The chain carries TRBV2 and TRBJ1-6, with 8 nucleotides matching TRBD1. CDR1 and CDR2 (germline): SNHLY, FYNNEI. After removal of 2 bases from V and 5 bases from J, the junction contained 14 bases not matched to a gene. The CDR3 extends over 19 amino acids. CDR3 sequence reads: CASSETGTGWAGNNSPLHF. CDR3 DNA: TGTGCCAGCAGTGAAACCGGGACAGGTTGGGCGGGGAATAATTCACCCCTCCACTTT. The full variable domain, completed using reference TRBV2 and TRBJ1-6, is EPEVTQTPSHQVTQMGQEVILRCVPISNHLYFYWYRQILGQKVEFLVSFYNNEISEKSEIFDDQFSVERPDGSNFTLKIRSTKLEDSAMYFCASSETGTGWAGNNSPLHFGNGTRLTVT.

The chain couples TRBV18 to TRBJ2-2; no clear D. The V and J ends lost 0 bases and 0 bases respectively, with 8 bases between them. The CDR3 consists of 16 residues. Germline V gene lookup returns CDR1 KGHSH and CDR2 LQKENI. The CDR3 DNA sequence: TGTGCCAGCTCACCACCGGGCAGCCCGAACACCGGGGAGCTGTTTTTT. Translated, it gives CASSPPGSPNTGELFF.

This sequence joins TRBV11-1 and TRBJ2-5; D remains unclear. Trimming left V 1 base short and J 3 bases short, with 6 bases between. The CDR3 is made up of 13 amino acids. The germline gives CDR1 SGHAT, CDR2 FQDESV (reference sequence). The CDR3 region is CASSLGHEETQYF. The CDR3 nucleotides are TGTGCCAGCAGCTTAGGACACGAAGAGACCCAGTACTTC.

The V and J genes are TRBV6-5 and TRBJ1-5; D is perhaps TRBD1 (5 bases). Germline V gene data show CDR1 as MNHEY and CDR2 as SVGAGI. The CDR3 has 15 amino acids. The V end was cut by 5 bases, the J end by 1 base, with 12 bases between. CDR3 amino acids: CASSLSGGSNQPQHF. The CDR3 DNA sequence: TGTGCCAGCAGTCTATCGGGGGGGAGCAATCAGCCCCAGCATTTT.

The gene calls are TRBV7-3 and TRBJ2-7; tentative D call: TRBD1 (5 bases). There are 14 residues in the CDR3. Germline assignment: CDR1 SGHTA and CDR2 FQGTGA. V lost 5 bases and J lost 2, with 13 bases in between. DNA of the CDR3: TGTGCCAGCAGCCTAGACCTGGGGCCCTACGAGCAGTACTTC. The encoded protein is CASSLDLGPYEQYF.

The chain recombines TRBV19 with TRBJ1-5; D not resolved. The V and J ends lost 4 bases and 7 bases respectively, with 17 bases between them. Germline assignment: CDR1 LNHDA and CDR2 SQIVND (reference sequence). The CDR3 extends over 15 amino acids. CDR3 bases: TGTGCCAGTAGTACGGAGTCAATGGGAGGCCAGCCCCAGCATTTT. Translated, it gives CASSTESMGGQPQHF.

As regards this clone: Other DNA sequences from this sample encode an identical CDR3 as well. V is TRBV2 and J is TRBJ1-5; the match to TRBD1 covers 9 bases. This CDR3 contains 13 residues. Germline lookup yields CDR1 SNHLY and CDR2 FYNNEI. V trimming: 5 bases; J trimming: 7 bases; junction bases outside the gene matches: 3. The CDR3 nucleotides read TGTGCCAGCAGTCGACAGGGGGACCAGCCCCAGCATTTT. This gives the protein CASSRQGDQPQHF. Based on the CDR3 plus reference TRBV2 and TRBJ1-5, the full variable domain is EPEVTQTPSHQVTQMGQEVILRCVPISNHLYFYWYRQILGQKVEFLVSFYNNEISEKSEIFDDQFSVERPDGSNFTLKIRSTKLEDSAMYFCASSRQGDQPQHFGDGTRLSIL.

V usage is TRBV7-2 and J usage is TRBJ2-7; 10 bases agree with TRBD2. Germline V gene data show CDR1 as SGHTA and CDR2 as FQGNSA. CDR3 length: 15 residues. With 2 bases clipped from V and 2 bases from J, the junction kept 3 bases outside the gene matches. The CDR3 protein is CASSLTSGDAYEQYF. Here the CDR3 DNA reads TGTGCCAGCAGCTTAACTAGCGGGGATGCCTACGAGCAGTACTTC.

The chain carries TRBV5-5 and TRBJ1-6; 8 bases fit TRBD1. CDR1 SGHKS and CDR2 YYEKEE come from the germline V gene (reference sequence). Unmatched junction bases numbered 14, after V lost 2 bases and J lost 10 bases. The CDR3 consists of 17 residues. The CDR3 DNA follows: TGTGCCAGCAGCTTAAGGTGGCCGGGACAGGATACCTCACCCCTCCACTTT. Its protein product is CASSLRWPGQDTSPLHF.

This clone appeared a single time. This rearrangement joins TRBV5-1 to TRBJ1-5; maybe TRBD1 (6 bases). V lost 0 bases to trimming and J lost 3 bases, with 10 bases between them. This CDR3 contains 15 residues. Per germline, CDR1 SGHRS and CDR2 YFSETQ. CDR3 loop: CASSLDGQFNQPQHF. CDR3 nucleotide sequence: TGCGCCAGCAGCTTGGACGGACAGTTCAATCAGCCCCAGCATTTT.

V usage is TRBV29-1 and J usage is TRBJ1-1; TRBD1 might be the D (6 bases). Germline V gene sequence: CDR1 SQVTM, CDR2 ANQGSEA. Trimming shortened V by 3 bases and J by 4 bases, and 9 bases separated the two germline ends. The CDR3 covers 12 residues. Here the CDR3 reads CSVDRGSTEAFF. The DNA for the CDR3 is TGCAGCGTTGACAGGGGTTCCACTGAAGCTTTCTTT.